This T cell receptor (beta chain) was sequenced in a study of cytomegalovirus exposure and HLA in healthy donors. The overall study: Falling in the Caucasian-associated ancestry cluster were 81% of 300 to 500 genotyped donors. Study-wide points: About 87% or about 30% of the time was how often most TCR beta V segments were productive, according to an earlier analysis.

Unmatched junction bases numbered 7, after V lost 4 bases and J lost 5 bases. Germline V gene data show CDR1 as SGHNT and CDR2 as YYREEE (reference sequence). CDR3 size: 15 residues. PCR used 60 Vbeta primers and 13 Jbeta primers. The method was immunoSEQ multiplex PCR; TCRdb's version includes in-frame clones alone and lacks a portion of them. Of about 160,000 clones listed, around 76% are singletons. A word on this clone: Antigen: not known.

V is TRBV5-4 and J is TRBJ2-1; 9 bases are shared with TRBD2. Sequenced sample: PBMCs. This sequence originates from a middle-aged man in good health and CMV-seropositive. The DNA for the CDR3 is TGTGCCAGCAGCGGAAGCGGGGGGCCTGACAATGAGCAGTTCTTC. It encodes CASSGSGGPDNEQFF. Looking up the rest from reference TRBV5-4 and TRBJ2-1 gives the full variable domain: ETGVTQSPTHLIKTRGQQVTLRCSSQSGHNTVSWYQQALGQGPQFIFQYYREEENGRGNFPPRFSGLQFPNYSSELNVNALELDDSALYLCASSGSGGPDNEQFFGPGTRLTVL.